The 26 T cell receptor beta chains below all came from one sample that was sequenced in a study of cytomegalovirus exposure and HLA in healthy donors. PCR primers comprised 60 Vbeta and 13 Jbeta primers. Sequencing was performed with immunoSEQ multiplex PCR; in TCRdb, only in-frame clones are kept and a portion is missing. This table has about 120,000 clones, under 70% appearing once. Sequenced: PBMCs. The receptors come from a man between 18 and 35 years old in good health and CMV-seronegative.

The J gene is TRBJ1-1, the V gene TRBV7-8; TRBD1 might be the D (6 bases). The germline V gene has CDR1 SGHVS and CDR2 FQNEAQ. The CDR3 contains 15 residues. V lost 1 base and J lost 1, with 10 bases in between. CDR3 sequence reads: CASSLGQAQNTEAFF. CDR3 coding DNA: TGTGCCAGCAGCTTAGGACAGGCGCAGAACACTGAAGCTTTCTTT.

This clone was counted once. The chain couples TRBV7-2 to TRBJ1-5; D call uncertain. This CDR3 is 13 amino acids long. Germline assignment: CDR1 SGHTA and CDR2 FQGNSA. With 4 bases removed from V and 7 bases from J, the gap between germline ends came to 11 bases. The CDR3, as DNA: TGTGCCAGCAGCTCCCAGGTGGGCCAGCCCCAGCATTTT. Translated: CASSSQVGQPQHF.

The chain couples TRBV19 to TRBJ2-3; tentative D call: TRBD1 (6 bases). Germline CDR1 is LNHDA and CDR2 is SQIVND (reference sequence). With 8 bases removed from V and 3 bases from J, the gap between germline ends came to 12 bases. This CDR3 has 13 residues. The CDR3 nucleotides are TGTGCCAGTGGGCAGGGGACGACAGATACGCAGTATTTT. The encoded protein is CASGQGTTDTQYF. Filled out from reference TRBV19 and TRBJ2-3, the complete variable domain reads DGGITQSPKYLFRKEGQNVTLSCEQNLNHDAMYWYRQDPGQGLRLIYYSQIVNDFQKGDIAEGYSVSREKKESFPLTVTSAQKNPTAFYLCASGQGTTDTQYFGPGTRLTVL.

J is TRBJ2-1 and V is TRBV5-1; 15 nucleotides agree with TRBD2. The CDR3 has 16 residues. Germline V CDR1 and CDR2: SGHRS, YFSETQ. With 3 bases clipped from V and 6 bases from J, the junction kept 4 bases outside the gene matches. The CDR3 DNA follows: TGCGCCAGCAGCTCAGGACTAGCGGGAGGGCCCAATGAGCAGTTCTTC. It is translated as CASSSGLAGGPNEQFF.

A few counts support this clone. This chain connects TRBV19 to TRBJ1-3; D unclear. Germline loops: CDR1 LNHDA, CDR2 SQIVND (reference sequence). This CDR3 spans 13 amino acids. V was clipped by 6 bases and J by 2 bases, with 8 bases between them. The CDR3 region is CASRHGAGNTIYF. Written as DNA, the CDR3 is TGTGCCAGTAGACACGGGGCTGGAAACACCATATATTTT.

This chain links TRBV29-1 with TRBJ2-1; 12 nucleotides line up with TRBD2. V trimming: 3 bases; J trimming: 5 bases; junction bases outside the gene matches: 11. Per germline, CDR1 SQVTM and CDR2 ANQGSEA. This CDR3 is built from 17 residues. The CDR3 coding sequence is TGCAGCGTTGACCGACTAGCGGGAGTGGGGACCCACAATGAGCAGTTCTTC. Translating it yields CSVDRLAGVGTHNEQFF.

This clone has only one observation. The V and J genes are TRBV7-8 and TRBJ2-7; 11 bases map to TRBD2. The germline gives CDR1 SGHVS, CDR2 FQNEAQ. The CDR3 loop spans 17 amino acids. V shed 5 bases, J shed 3 bases, and the junction held 12 bases outside the gene matches. CDR3 DNA sequence: TGTGCCAGCAGCCGGCGGGCACTAGCGGGAGTGTTCTACGAGCAGTACTTC. It codes for CASSRRALAGVFYEQYF.

This sequence joins TRBV15 and TRBJ2-1; 9 positions agree with TRBD2. Germline V gene data show CDR1 as LNHNV and CDR2 as YYDKDF (reference sequence). This CDR3 comprises 16 residues. V dropped 0 bases and J dropped 8; count of bases not matched to a gene: 8. The CDR3 DNA follows: TGTGCCACCAGCAGAGACTTTAGCGGGAGATTACATGAGCAGTTCTTC. This codes for CATSRDFSGRLHEQFF.

The CDR3 DNA follows: TGTGCCAGCAGCTTAGTAGGGGGCGGAAACACCATATATTTT. Translating gives CASSLVGGGNTIYF. The chain uses TRBV7-2 and TRBJ1-3; 7 nucleotides match TRBD1. CDR1 and CDR2 (germline): SGHTA, FQGNSA. The CDR3 is made up of 14 amino acids. Trimming cost V 1 base and J 4 bases; bases outside gene matches: 1.

This clone has just a few counts. The chain is built from TRBV11-3 and TRBJ2-7; 8 nucleotides agree with TRBD1. CDR1 SGHNT and CDR2 YENEEA come from the germline V gene. Unmatched junction bases numbered 6, after V lost 5 bases and J lost 0 bases. The CDR3 is 15 residues long. In DNA form, the CDR3 reads TGTGCCAGCAGCGGGGGGACAGGTTACTCCTACGAGCAGTACTTC. Translating it yields CASSGGTGYSYEQYF.

This sequence joins TRBV18 and TRBJ1-5; no firm D call. From germline, CDR1 is KGHSH and CDR2 LQKENI. V gave up 5 bases and J gave up 2 bases, with 4 bases separating them. The length of the CDR3 is 12 residues. In DNA, the CDR3 is TGTGCCAGCTCAACAGGCAATCAGCCCCAGCATTTT. Translated, it gives CASSTGNQPQHF.

Remarks on this clone: The germline gene is not matched at one end of the junction; a read error may be the cause. Other DNA sequences within the sample encode an identical CDR3. The rearrangement joins TRBV4-3 to TRBJ2-1, with TRBD2 matching over 7 bases. CDR3 length: 16 residues. Germline values: CDR1 LGHNA, CDR2 YSLEER. CDR3 nucleotides: TGCGCCAGTAGCCAAGAACTGGCGGGGGCCTACAATGAGCAGTTCTTC. This sequence encodes CASSQELAGAYNEQFF.

The chain couples TRBV6-1 to TRBJ1-2, with D hard to call. Germline CDR1 MNHNS, CDR2 SASEGT. The CDR3 sequence is 13 residues long. V lost 4 bases and J lost 5, with 11 bases in between. This chain's CDR3 is CASSVLDTYGYTF. The CDR3 nucleotides read TGTGCCAGCAGTGTTCTCGACACGTATGGCTACACCTTC.

The rearrangement joins TRBV5-1 to TRBJ2-1; 7 nucleotides align to TRBD2. V was clipped by 4 bases and J by 10 bases; unmatched bases: 8. CDR3 length: 13 residues. Per the germline V gene, CDR1 is SGHRS and CDR2 is YFSETQ. The CDR3 sequence is CASSREGLLEQFF. DNA of the CDR3: TGCGCCAGCAGCAGGGAGGGGCTTTTAGAGCAGTTCTTC.

The chain is built from TRBV10-1 and TRBJ2-5; D is undetermined. The CDR3 runs to 12 residues. Trimming cost V 6 bases and J 4 bases, with 9 bases left between them. Looked up from germline, CDR1 is WNHNN and CDR2 is SYGVQD (reference sequence). The CDR3 DNA follows: TGCGCCAGCAGCGCGCTAGGAGAGACCCAGTACTTC. Protein sequence: CASSALGETQYF.

The chain recombines TRBV5-1 with TRBJ2-7; D might be TRBD1 (6 bases). Germline V gene data show CDR1 as SGHRS and CDR2 as YFSETQ. The CDR3 spans 14 residues. V was cut by 1 base and J by 3 bases, with 11 bases left in between. The CDR3 DNA reads TGCGCCAGCAGCTTGAGGGGGATCCACTACGAGCAGTACTTC. It translates to CASSLRGIHYEQYF.

V and J are TRBV19 and TRBJ2-2, with TRBD2 as a possible D gene (6 bases). Germline CDR1 LNHDA, CDR2 SQIVND (reference sequence). The CDR3 is made up of 15 amino acids. V was shortened by 5 bases and J by 0 bases, with 10 bases between the two germline ends. For the CDR3, the DNA is TGTGCCAGTAGTCCGACTAGTCCGAACACCGGGGAGCTGTTTTTT. This translates into CASSPTSPNTGELFF.

This chain links TRBV2 with TRBJ1-1, with TRBD1 as a possible D gene (5 bases). Germline V lookup: CDR1 SNHLY, CDR2 FYNNEI. Trimming removed 7 bases from V and 4 bases from J, with 16 bases in between. The CDR3 runs to 14 residues. The CDR3 DNA follows: TGTGCCAGCAATCCGACAGCGATAGGCACTGAAGCTTTCTTT. Protein sequence: CASNPTAIGTEAFF.

The CDR3 DNA reads as TGTGCCAGCAGCTCCCGGACAGGGGGAACCGGGGAGCTGTTTTTT. Its translation is CASSSRTGGTGELFF. The rearrangement links TRBV7-9 to TRBJ2-2; TRBD1 matches 10 bases. Germline loops: CDR1 SEHNR, CDR2 FQNEAQ (reference sequence). V was pared by 4 bases and J by 5 bases, with 4 bases of the junction left unmatched. The CDR3 contains 15 residues.

The CDR3 protein is CAISRLAGSVTDTQYF. DNA of the CDR3: TGTGCCATCAGTCGGCTAGCGGGGTCCGTCACAGATACGCAGTATTTT. The chain carries TRBV10-3 and TRBJ2-3, with 9 bases matching TRBD2. Germline lookup yields CDR1 ENHRY and CDR2 SYGVKD. J gave up 2 bases and V 5 bases, and 8 bases lay outside the gene matches. The CDR3 spans 16 residues.

A single count supports this clone. The rearrangement links TRBV4-2 to TRBJ2-5; 10 bases fit TRBD2. Gene TRBJ2-7 matches the end of the DNA better, so the J call may be wrong. The germline gives CDR1 LGHNA, CDR2 YNFKEQ. There are 18 residues in the CDR3. CDR3 protein: CASSQDLITSGTAYEQYF. The CDR3 nucleotides are TGTGCCAGCAGCCAAGATTTGATCACTAGCGGGACTGCCTACGAGCAGTACTTC.

The chain employs TRBV27 and TRBJ2-7; 7 bases are shared with TRBD1. V shed 2 bases and J 6 bases; nucleotides not matched to a gene: 7. This CDR3 is 14 amino acids long. The V gene's germline CDR1 is MNHEY and CDR2 SMNVEV (reference sequence). The CDR3 loop is CASSLVQGLGEQYF. The CDR3 nucleotides are TGTGCCAGCAGTTTAGTACAGGGGCTCGGCGAGCAGTACTTC.

The chain recombines TRBV9 with TRBJ1-2; 8 bases map to TRBD1. V was pared by 0 bases and J by 7 bases, with 8 bases of the junction left unmatched. Germline-derived CDR1 and CDR2 are SGDLS and YYNGEE. This CDR3 region has 15 residues. CDR3: CASSVVGQGAIGYTF. CDR3 coding DNA: TGTGCCAGCAGCGTAGTAGGTCAGGGGGCGATTGGCTACACCTTC.

The CDR3 region is CASSFGQTSSYNEQFF. As DNA, the CDR3 is TGTGCCAGCAGCTTCGGACAGACGAGCTCCTACAATGAGCAGTTCTTC. The rearrangement links TRBV5-6 to TRBJ2-1; a possible D gene is TRBD1 (6 bases). Per germline, CDR1 SGHDT and CDR2 YYEEEE. V shed 2 bases and J shed 0 bases, with 12 bases lying between them. There are 16 residues in the CDR3.

The chain has TRBV19 and TRBJ2-2; 12 nucleotides align to TRBD1. V gave up 6 bases and J gave up 6 bases; unmatched junction bases: 11. The CDR3 has 17 amino acids. Germline loops: CDR1 LNHDA, CDR2 SQIVND (reference sequence). CDR3 protein: CASRAGTGGVWAGELFF. In nucleotides, the CDR3 is TGTGCCAGTAGGGCCGGGACAGGGGGCGTCTGGGCCGGGGAGCTGTTTTTT.

The genes are TRBV7-9 and TRBJ2-7, with 9 bases fitting TRBD1. The ends lost 5 bases at V and 4 bases at J; junction bases unmatched: 3. Germline V CDR1 and CDR2: SEHNR, FQNEAQ (reference sequence). The CDR3 is 13 amino acids. The CDR3 sequence: CASSPGQGYEQYF. In nucleotides, the CDR3 is TGTGCCAGCAGCCCGGGACAGGGTTACGAGCAGTACTTC. Drawing the rest from reference TRBV7-9 and TRBJ2-7, the complete variable domain is DTGVSQNPRHKITKRGQNVTFRCDPISEHNRLYWYRQTLGQGPEFLTYFQNEAQLEKSRLLSDRFSAERPKGSFSTLEIQRTEQGDSAMYLCASSPGQGYEQYFGPGTRLTVT.